The clone carrying this T cell receptor beta chain came up many times. Antigen unknown. The sample comes from a study of T-cell reconstitution after alpha-beta-depleted transplantation in children. Trimming removed 8 bases from V and 8 bases from J; junction bases left unmatched: 4. This CDR3 contains 13 residues. CDR1 PRHDT and CDR2 FYEKMQ come from the germline V gene (reference sequence). Overall study results and limits: Elevated TCRbeta diversity at day 60 was traced, in some patients, to surviving recipient T cells and thymic progenitors. Reports say that about two months after transplant, the alpha-beta T cells came out of several hundred graft clones that had expanded.

The library targeted TCRbeta and was prepared with unique molecular identifiers. Each CDR3 protein gets one entry after TCRdb re-called the PCR reads with MiXCR. This table has 280,000 or so distinct CDR3 sequences, about 9.9% appearing once. The sample in question was peripheral blood, obtained 180 days after TCRalphabeta/CD19-depleted stem cell transplant. The V gene is TRBV13, the J gene TRBJ2-1; 12 nucleotides agree with TRBD1. The receptor comes from a male patient aged 2-10 years who had a stem cell transplant for chronic granulomatous disease, so the T cells may come from the graft donor. The CDR3 region is CASVGQGAYEQFF. The CDR3 coding sequence is TGTGCCAGCGTGGGACAGGGGGCCTATGAGCAGTTCTTC.